Presented here are 3 T cell receptor beta chains from one specimen sequenced in a study of shared clonotypes between healthy human individuals. TCRdb's copy holds only in-frame clones and misses some; the assay was immunoSEQ multiplex PCR. The table shows fewer than 3 million clones, with approximately 90% occurring only once. Sequencing was done on a sample of naive CD4+ T cells from PBMCs. As to subset: CD45RA+ positively selected. The receptors originated from a young man in good health. Some clones in this sample may be carry-over from other donors' samples.

This CDR3 reads CASSWEGAGEAFF. The CDR3 nucleotides read TGCGCCAGCAGCTGGGAGGGGGCGGGTGAAGCTTTCTTT. The rearrangement joins TRBV5-1 to TRBJ1-1, with TRBD1 matching 7 bases. The trim removed 3 bases at V and 7 bases at J, leaving 6 bases unmatched. Germline CDR1 reads SGHRS; CDR2 reads YFSETQ. The length of the CDR3 is 13 residues.

Only a few counts were recorded for this clone. The gene calls are TRBV28 and TRBJ1-4; D gene unclear. CDR3 length equals 17 residues. CDR1 is MDHEN and CDR2 is SYDVKM in the germline V gene. V lost 5 bases, J lost 0 bases, and 16 bases lay in between. As DNA, the CDR3 is TGTGCCAGCAGTGCGGCGGGTCTGGGAACAACTAATGAAAAACTGTTTTTT. It encodes CASSAAGLGTTNEKLFF. Full variable domain (outside the CDR3, taken from reference TRBV28 and TRBJ1-4): DVKVTQSSRYLVKRTGEKVFLECVQDMDHENMFWYRQDPGLGLRLIYFSYDVKMKEKGDIPEGYSVSREKKERFSLILESASTNQTSMYLCASSAAGLGTTNEKLFFGSGTQLSVL.

V usage is TRBV9 and J usage is TRBJ2-5; D is ambiguous. V was trimmed by 3 bases and J by 1 base, leaving 16 bases between them. The CDR3 spans 16 residues. Germline V gene sequence: CDR1 SGDLS, CDR2 YYNGEE. CDR3 region: CASSASPYSIQETQYF. The CDR3 bases are TGTGCCAGCAGCGCTTCGCCGTACAGTATCCAAGAGACCCAGTACTTC.